This TCR beta chain was found in a study of blood T cell repertoires in COVID-19. Study information: COVID-19 samples collected from the United States, Italy and Spain covered acute and convalescent phases. T cells, B-cell-depleted T cells, or PBMCs provided the cDNA or gDNA that served as material.

This clone was detected only a few times. Germline V gene sequence: CDR1 LGHNA, CDR2 YNFKEQ. Trimming cost V 4 bases and J 0 bases; bases outside gene matches: 16. This CDR3 spans 20 amino acids. Original processing methods: The assay estimated nucleated cells by amplifying reference gene primers. Assay used: immunoSEQ multiplex PCR; TCRdb lists only in-frame clones, some missing. The V and J calls and the clone size are those of that table, but D and trimming were determined from the DNA. Here the sample spans 100,000 or so clones, approximately 69% being singletons. The TCR was taken from an elderly man with acute or convalescent COVID-19. The material sequenced was peripheral blood. This chain joins TRBV4-2 and TRBJ2-1; 9 bases align to TRBD2. CDR3 nucleotide sequence: TGTGCCAGCAGCCCAGGGGCGGCTAGCGGGATCTCTAGCTCCTACAATGAGCAGTTCTTC. Encoded protein: CASSPGAASGISSSYNEQFF.